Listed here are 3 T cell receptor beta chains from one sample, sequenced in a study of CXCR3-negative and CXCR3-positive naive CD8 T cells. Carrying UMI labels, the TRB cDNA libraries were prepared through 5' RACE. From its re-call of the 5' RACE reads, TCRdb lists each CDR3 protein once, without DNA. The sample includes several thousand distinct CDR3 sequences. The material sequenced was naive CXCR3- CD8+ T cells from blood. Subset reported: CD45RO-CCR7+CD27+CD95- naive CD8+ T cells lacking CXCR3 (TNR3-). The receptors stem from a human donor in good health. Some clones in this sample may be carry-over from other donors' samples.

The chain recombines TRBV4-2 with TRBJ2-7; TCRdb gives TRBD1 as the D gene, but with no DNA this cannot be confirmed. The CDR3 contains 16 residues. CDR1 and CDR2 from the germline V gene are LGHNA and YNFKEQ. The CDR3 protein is CASSPGLARPHYEQYF.

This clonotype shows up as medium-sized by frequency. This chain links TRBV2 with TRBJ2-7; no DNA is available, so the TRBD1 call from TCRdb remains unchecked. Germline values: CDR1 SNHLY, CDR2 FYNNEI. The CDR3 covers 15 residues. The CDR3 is CASSEPFQGGYEQYF.

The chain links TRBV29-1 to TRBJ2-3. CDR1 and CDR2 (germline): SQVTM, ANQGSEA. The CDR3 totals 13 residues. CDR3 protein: CSVEDSWTDTQYF.